One and the same sample provided the 19 T cell receptor beta chains below, sequenced in a study of cytomegalovirus exposure and HLA in healthy donors. Primers: 60 Vbeta forward and 13 Jbeta reverse. The protocol was immunoSEQ multiplex PCR, while the TCRdb copy is restricted to in-frame clones and leaves out a portion. The sample lists 150,000 to 200,000 clones; approximately 75% were seen once. Sequencing input: PBMCs. Receptors were obtained from a woman between 18 and 29 years old in good health and CMV-seronegative.

The chain employs TRBV5-1 and TRBJ1-3; D ambiguous. This CDR3 has 15 residues. Looked up from germline, CDR1 is SGHRS and CDR2 is YFSETQ. V shed 0 bases and J shed 2 bases, with 9 bases lying between them. The CDR3 DNA is TGCGCCAGCAGCTTGGAGCCTAGTACTGGAAACACCATATATTTT. This codes for CASSLEPSTGNTIYF.

CDR3 residues: CAIRTGTDQETQYF. CDR3 DNA: TGTGCCATCAGGACCGGGACAGATCAAGAGACCCAGTACTTC. The J gene is TRBJ2-5, the V gene TRBV10-3, with 7 bases lining up with TRBD1. Germline V lookup: CDR1 ENHRY, CDR2 SYGVKD. The CDR3 extends over 14 amino acids. V was clipped by 6 bases and J by 2 bases; unmatched bases: 6.

The chain links TRBV27 to TRBJ1-2, with TRBD1 matching over 9 bases. Looked up from germline, CDR1 is MNHEY and CDR2 is SMNVEV (reference sequence). V lost 6 bases, J lost 5 bases, and 22 bases stayed unmatched. The CDR3 runs to 19 residues. CDR3 amino acids: CASSANLINPGQGIYGYTF. Here the CDR3 DNA reads TGTGCCAGCAGCGCAAACCTAATTAACCCGGGACAGGGAATTTATGGCTACACCTTC.

This chain uses TRBV5-1 with TRBJ1-1; TRBD1 matches 7 bases. CDR1 SGHRS and CDR2 YFSETQ come from the germline V gene. V gave up 0 bases and J gave up 8 bases; unmatched junction bases: 4. The CDR3 consists of 13 residues. CDR3 DNA sequence: TGCGCCAGCAGCTTGGATGGGACAGTAGAAGCTTTCTTT. Translation gives CASSLDGTVEAFF.

The chain couples TRBV6-6 to TRBJ1-3; D unclear. This CDR3 has 15 amino acids. Germline-derived CDR1 and CDR2 are MNHNY and SVGAGI (reference sequence). V was pared by 3 bases and J by 0 bases, with 9 bases between. The CDR3 here is CASSYRPSSGNTIYF. The CDR3 coding sequence is TGTGCCAGCAGTTATCGTCCCAGCTCTGGAAACACCATATATTTT.

Here the CDR3 reads CASSFPGKRITEAFF. The CDR3 region has the DNA TGTGCCAGCAGCTTCCCAGGGAAGAGGATCACTGAAGCTTTCTTT. The chain is built from TRBV7-9 and TRBJ1-1; D is possibly TRBD1 (5 bases). The CDR3 runs 15 residues. Germline CDR1 is SEHNR and CDR2 is FQNEAQ (reference sequence). V lost 3 bases and J lost 4, with 15 bases in between.

The chain combines TRBV28 with TRBJ2-7, with D possibly being TRBD2 (7 bases). CDR3 size: 15 residues. Trimming pared 6 bases from V and 2 bases from J, leaving 17 bases between. The V gene's germline CDR1 is MDHEN and CDR2 SYDVKM. CDR3 bases: TGTGCCAGCAGGACGGGGGCTAGCGGAACCTACGAGCAGTACTTC. Protein sequence: CASRTGASGTYEQYF.

The J gene is TRBJ2-7, the V gene TRBV2; a possible D gene is TRBD1 (5 bases). CDR1 and CDR2 (germline): SNHLY, FYNNEI. Between the trimmed V and J ends, which lost 5 bases and 5 bases, there was a span of 19 bases. The CDR3 spans 15 residues. CDR3 DNA: TGTGCCAGCAGTTCGAGACAGCAGCGCTTTAACGAGCAGTACTTC. This codes for CASSSRQQRFNEQYF.

The chain employs TRBV5-6 and TRBJ2-5; D remains unclear. The CDR3 has 15 amino acids. The V end lost 4 bases, the J end lost 2 bases, and 15 bases lay between the germline ends. CDR1 is SGHDT, CDR2 YYEEEE, per germline. In nucleotides, the CDR3 is TGTGCCAGCAGCCTAGTATATCGAACTCAAGAGACCCAGTACTTC. Translation: CASSLVYRTQETQYF.

The chain employs TRBV6-5 and TRBJ2-7; 12 bases are a match to TRBD2. CDR1 and CDR2 (germline): MNHEY, SVGAGI. The CDR3 runs 12 residues. The J segment lost 6 bases and the V segment lost 7 bases, leaving 1 base of the junction unmatched. The CDR3 loop reads CASKLAGGEQYF. DNA for the CDR3: TGTGCCAGCAAACTAGCGGGAGGCGAGCAGTACTTC.

V gene TRBV6-5 combines with J gene TRBJ1-2; TRBD1 matches 11 bases. V lost 4 bases, J lost 4 bases, and 5 bases stayed unmatched. CDR1 is MNHEY, CDR2 SVGAGI, per germline. The CDR3 consists of 15 residues. CDR3: CASSSQGQGVYGYTF. CDR3 DNA: TGTGCCAGCAGTTCCCAGGGACAGGGGGTCTATGGCTACACCTTC.

The genes are TRBV5-1 and TRBJ2-3; 8 bases match TRBD1. V shed 1 base and J 0 bases; nucleotides not matched to a gene: 7. Germline V gives CDR1 SGHRS, CDR2 YFSETQ. The CDR3 has 17 amino acids. DNA of the CDR3: TGCGCCAGCAGCTTGAGAGGACAGGGAAGGAGCACAGATACGCAGTATTTT. Residues: CASSLRGQGRSTDTQYF.

The V call is TRBV5-1, the J call TRBJ1-2; possibly TRBD1 for D (6 bases). The germline CDR1 and CDR2 sequences are SGHRS and YFSETQ. V shed 0 bases and J shed 1 base, with 7 bases lying between them. The CDR3 runs to 14 residues. CDR3 nucleotides: TGCGCCAGCAGCTTGGGACAGGTTAACTATGGCTACACCTTC. The encoded protein is CASSLGQVNYGYTF.

This chain links TRBV7-6 with TRBJ2-1, with 10 positions matching TRBD2. The CDR3 totals 16 residues. J gave up 6 bases and V 0 bases, and 5 bases lay outside the gene matches. Germline CDR1 SGHVS, CDR2 FNYEAQ. The CDR3 DNA reads as TGTGCCAGCAGCTTAGCGGAGCGGGGGGGAGTCAATGAGCAGTTCTTC. It encodes CASSLAERGGVNEQFF.

The rearrangement joins TRBV27 to TRBJ2-6; perhaps TRBD1 as D (5 bases). The CDR3 spans 19 residues. Per the germline V gene, CDR1 is MNHEY and CDR2 is SMNVEV (reference sequence). The germline V and J ends were trimmed by 3 bases and 0 bases, with 18 bases remaining between them. The chain's CDR3 is CASSFSAGQGHSGANVLTF. CDR3 sequence (DNA): TGTGCCAGCAGTTTCTCGGCCGGTCAGGGCCACTCTGGGGCCAACGTCCTGACTTTC.

The CDR3 is CASSLVLAGHNEQFF. The DNA of the CDR3 is TGTGCCAGCAGCTTGGTACTAGCGGGCCACAATGAGCAGTTCTTC. The rearrangement joins TRBV7-3 to TRBJ2-1, with TRBD2 identical over 9 bases. V was pared by 3 bases and J by 5 bases, with 5 bases of the junction left unmatched. Germline values: CDR1 SGHTA, CDR2 FQGTGA. The CDR3 is 15 residues long.

The gene calls are TRBV18 and TRBJ2-7, with a tentative D call TRBD2 (5 bases). With 3 bases removed from V and 1 base from J, the gap between germline ends came to 19 bases. Germline V gives CDR1 KGHSH, CDR2 LQKENI. The CDR3 sequence is 17 residues long. This chain's CDR3 is CASSPTQLVPISYEQYF. CDR3 DNA sequence: TGTGCCAGCTCACCTACCCAACTAGTACCAATTTCCTACGAGCAGTACTTC.

The chain uses TRBV6-5 and TRBJ1-1; no clear D gene. This CDR3 has 15 residues. Germline loops: CDR1 MNHEY, CDR2 SVGAGI. V lost 0 bases, J lost 1 base, and 9 bases lay in between. CDR3 sequence (DNA): TGTGCCAGCAGTTACTCAAACTTCGGGAACACTGAAGCTTTCTTT. This sequence encodes CASSYSNFGNTEAFF.

The chain links TRBV4-1 to TRBJ1-2, with D perhaps TRBD1 (5 bases). Deletions cut 4 bases from V and 8 bases from J, with 23 bases between. This CDR3 spans 16 amino acids. In germline, CDR1 is MGHRA, CDR2 YSYEKL. This CDR3 reads CASSRNLQVNQGGYTF. CDR3 sequence (DNA): TGCGCCAGCAGCCGTAACCTACAGGTGAACCAGGGAGGCTACACCTTC.